The clone carrying this TCR beta chain was seen more than once but under ten times. As yet, its antigen is unknown. PCR used 60 Vbeta primers and 13 Jbeta primers. Repertoires were generated with immunoSEQ multiplex PCR, while TCRdb's copy carries only in-frame clones and drops some. Here the sample spans about 130,000 clones, 6.5% to 9.5% being singletons. This entry belongs to a study of cytomegalovirus exposure and HLA in healthy donors. Study-wide results and limits: Reportedly, a later analysis found an Asian-associated ancestry cluster had fewer N-insertions than the roughly 700-donor mean. An analysis was carried out at a later point. It showed that HLA-associated TCR beta chains were more clonally expanded than equally common non-associated chains. The productive fraction for most TCR beta V segments was about 87% or about 30% in an earlier analysis.

The TCR sequence derives from a man aged 35-49 years in good health and CMV-seronegative. The source material was PBMCs.

The CDR3 DNA sequence: TGCGCCAGCAGCCCGCGGACGCAGGCTGGGAGCACTGAAGCTTTCTTT. The encoded protein is CASSPRTQAGSTEAFF. This chain connects TRBV5-1 to TRBJ1-1; D is undetermined. CDR1 and CDR2 from the germline V gene are SGHRS and YFSETQ. Trimming took 4 bases from V and 4 from J, leaving 20 bases between them. The CDR3 covers 16 residues. Full variable domain (rest looked up from reference TRBV5-1 and TRBJ1-1): KAGVTQTPRYLIKTRGQQVTLSCSPISGHRSVSWYQQTPGQGLQFLFEYFSETQRNKGNFPGRFSGRQFSNSRSEMNVSTLELGDSALYLCASSPRTQAGSTEAFFGQGTRLTVV.